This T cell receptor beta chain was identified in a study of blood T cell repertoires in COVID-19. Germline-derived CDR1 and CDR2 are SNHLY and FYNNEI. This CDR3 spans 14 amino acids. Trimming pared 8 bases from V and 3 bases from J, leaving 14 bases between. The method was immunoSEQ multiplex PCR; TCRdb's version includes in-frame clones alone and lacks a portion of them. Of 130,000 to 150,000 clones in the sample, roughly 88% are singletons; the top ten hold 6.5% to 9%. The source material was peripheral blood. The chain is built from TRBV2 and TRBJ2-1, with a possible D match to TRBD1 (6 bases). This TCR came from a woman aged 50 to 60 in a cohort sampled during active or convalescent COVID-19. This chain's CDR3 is CASSWRTDYNEQFF. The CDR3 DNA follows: TGTGCCAGCTCTTGGAGGACAGACTACAATGAGCAGTTCTTC.